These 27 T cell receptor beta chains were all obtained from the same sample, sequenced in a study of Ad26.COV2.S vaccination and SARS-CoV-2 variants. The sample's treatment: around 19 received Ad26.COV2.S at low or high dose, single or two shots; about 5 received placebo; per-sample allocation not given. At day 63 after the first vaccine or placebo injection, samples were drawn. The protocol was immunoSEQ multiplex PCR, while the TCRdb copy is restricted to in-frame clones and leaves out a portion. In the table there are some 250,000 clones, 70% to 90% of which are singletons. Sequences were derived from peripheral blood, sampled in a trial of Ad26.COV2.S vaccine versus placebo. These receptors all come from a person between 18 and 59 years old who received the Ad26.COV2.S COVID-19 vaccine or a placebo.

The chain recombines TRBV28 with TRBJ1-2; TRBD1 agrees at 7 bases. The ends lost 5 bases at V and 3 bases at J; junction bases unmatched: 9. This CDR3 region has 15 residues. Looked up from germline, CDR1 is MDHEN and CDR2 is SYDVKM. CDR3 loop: CASSTYRGKDYGYTF. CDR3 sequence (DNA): TGTGCCAGCAGTACTTACAGGGGTAAGGACTATGGCTACACCTTC.

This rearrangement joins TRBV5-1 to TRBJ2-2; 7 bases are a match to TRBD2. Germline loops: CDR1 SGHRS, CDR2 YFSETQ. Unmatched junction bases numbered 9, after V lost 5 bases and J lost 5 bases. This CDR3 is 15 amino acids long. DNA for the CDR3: TGCGCCAGCAGTCTGGGGCGGGAGTTGACCGGGGAGCTGTTTTTT. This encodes CASSLGRELTGELFF.

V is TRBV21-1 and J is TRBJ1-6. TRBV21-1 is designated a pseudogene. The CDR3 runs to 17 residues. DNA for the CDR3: TGTGCCAGCAGCAAGGTTTGGTGCGTAACCGGGACCCAACACCTCCACTTT. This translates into CASSKVWCVTGTQHLHF.

This chain's CDR3 is CASSLAIGGAADTQYF. As DNA, the CDR3 is TGCGCCAGCAGCTTGGCCATAGGGGGGGCCGCAGATACGCAGTATTTT. The chain combines TRBV5-1 with TRBJ2-3; maybe TRBD2 (7 bases). The CDR3 sequence is 16 residues long. Germline CDR1 and CDR2: SGHRS and YFSETQ. With 0 bases removed from V and 4 bases from J, the gap between germline ends came to 15 bases.

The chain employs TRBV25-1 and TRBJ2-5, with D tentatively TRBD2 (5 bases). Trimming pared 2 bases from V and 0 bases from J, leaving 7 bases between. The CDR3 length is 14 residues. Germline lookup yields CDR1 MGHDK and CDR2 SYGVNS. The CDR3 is CASSEAGYQETQYF. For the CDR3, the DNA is TGTGCCAGCAGTGAAGCGGGTTACCAAGAGACCCAGTACTTC.

The CDR3 DNA follows: TGTGCCAGCAGTTCACTTTTAGCTAACTATGGCTACACCTTC. Its translation: CASSSLLANYGYTF. V and J are TRBV28 and TRBJ1-2, with D uncertain. Germline CDR1 reads MDHEN; CDR2 reads SYDVKM. The CDR3 runs 14 residues. Deletions cut 4 bases from V and 0 bases from J, with 9 bases between.

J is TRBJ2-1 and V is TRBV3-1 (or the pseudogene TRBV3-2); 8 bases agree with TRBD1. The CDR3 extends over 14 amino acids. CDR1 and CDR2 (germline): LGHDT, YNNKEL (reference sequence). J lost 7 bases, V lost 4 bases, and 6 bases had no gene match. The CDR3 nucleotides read TGTGCCAGCAGCCGGGACAGGTTGTTAAATGAGCAGTTCTTC. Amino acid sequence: CASSRDRLLNEQFF.

CDR3 coding DNA: TGTGCCAGCAGCCAAGGACAGGGGGTCACTGAAGCTTTCTTT. Residues: CASSQGQGVTEAFF. This rearrangement joins TRBV3-1 (or the pseudogene TRBV3-2) to TRBJ1-1, with TRBD1 identical over 9 bases. Trimming took 1 base from V and 4 from J; bases not matched to a gene: 1. The CDR3 loop spans 14 amino acids. The V gene's germline CDR1 is LGHDT and CDR2 YNNKEL (reference sequence).

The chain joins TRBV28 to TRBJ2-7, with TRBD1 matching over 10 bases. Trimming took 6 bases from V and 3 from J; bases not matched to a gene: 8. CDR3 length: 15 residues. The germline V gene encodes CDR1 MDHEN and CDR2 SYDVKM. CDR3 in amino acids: CASRPSGQGFYEQYF. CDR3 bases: TGTGCCAGCAGACCTTCGGGACAGGGGTTCTACGAGCAGTACTTC.

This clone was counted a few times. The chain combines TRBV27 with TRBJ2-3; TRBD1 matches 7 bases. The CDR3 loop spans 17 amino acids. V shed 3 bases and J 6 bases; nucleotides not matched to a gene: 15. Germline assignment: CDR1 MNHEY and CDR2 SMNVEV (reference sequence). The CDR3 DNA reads TGTGCCAGCAGTTTCGGACAGGCCCTTTTCGGTCCCGATACGCAGTATTTT. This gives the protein CASSFGQALFGPDTQYF.

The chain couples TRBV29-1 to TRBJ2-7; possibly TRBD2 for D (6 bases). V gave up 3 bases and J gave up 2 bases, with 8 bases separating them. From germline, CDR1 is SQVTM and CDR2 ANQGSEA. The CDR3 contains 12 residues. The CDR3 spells CSVEEGPYEQYF. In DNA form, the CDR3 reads TGCAGCGTTGAGGAGGGCCCCTACGAGCAGTACTTC.

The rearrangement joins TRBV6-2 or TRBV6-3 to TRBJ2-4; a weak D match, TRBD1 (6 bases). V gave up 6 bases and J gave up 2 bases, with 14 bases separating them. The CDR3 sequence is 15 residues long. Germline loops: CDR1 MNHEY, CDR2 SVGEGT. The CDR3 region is CASSATGLTKNIQYF. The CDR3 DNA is TGTGCCAGCAGCGCAACAGGGTTAACCAAAAACATTCAGTACTTC.

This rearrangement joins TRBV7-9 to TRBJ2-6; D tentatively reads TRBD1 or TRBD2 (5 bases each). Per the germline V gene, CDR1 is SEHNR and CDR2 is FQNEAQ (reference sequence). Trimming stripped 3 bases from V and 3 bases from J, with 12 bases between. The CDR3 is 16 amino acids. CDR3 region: CASSFGTGLGANVLTF. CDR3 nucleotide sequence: TGTGCCAGCAGCTTCGGGACGGGGCTTGGGGCCAACGTCCTGACTTTC.

In DNA, the CDR3 is TGTGCCAGCAGTTTATATGGTACGGGCGGACTGTTTTTT. Translating gives CASSLYGTGGLFF. The rearrangement uses TRBV27 and TRBJ1-4; D unresolved. Germline-derived CDR1 and CDR2 are MNHEY and SMNVEV (reference sequence). V lost 1 base, J lost 13 bases, and 13 bases lay in between. The CDR3 length is 13 residues.

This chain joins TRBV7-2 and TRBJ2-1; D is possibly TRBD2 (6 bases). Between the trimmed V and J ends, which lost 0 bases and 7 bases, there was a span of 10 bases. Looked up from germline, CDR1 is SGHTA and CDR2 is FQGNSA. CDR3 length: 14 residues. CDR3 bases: TGTGCCAGCAGCTTAGCGGGAGGAAGGAATGAGCAGTTCTTC. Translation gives CASSLAGGRNEQFF.

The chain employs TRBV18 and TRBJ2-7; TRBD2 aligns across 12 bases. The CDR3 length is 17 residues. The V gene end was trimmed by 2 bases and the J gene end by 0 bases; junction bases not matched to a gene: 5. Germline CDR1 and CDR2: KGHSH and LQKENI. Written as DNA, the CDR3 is TGTGCCAGCTCACCAAAGACTAGCGGGGGCCTCTCCTACGAGCAGTACTTC. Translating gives CASSPKTSGGLSYEQYF.

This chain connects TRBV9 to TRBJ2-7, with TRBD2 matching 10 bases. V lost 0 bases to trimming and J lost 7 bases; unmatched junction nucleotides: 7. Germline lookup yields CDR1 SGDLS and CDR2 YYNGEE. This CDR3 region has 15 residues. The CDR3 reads CASSVGSGRAWEQYF. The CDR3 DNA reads TGTGCCAGCAGCGTAGGAAGCGGGAGGGCCTGGGAGCAGTACTTC.

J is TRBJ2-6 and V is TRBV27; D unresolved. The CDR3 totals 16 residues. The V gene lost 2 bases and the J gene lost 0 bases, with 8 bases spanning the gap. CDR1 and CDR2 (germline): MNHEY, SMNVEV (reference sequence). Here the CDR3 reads CASSLGLTSGANVLTF. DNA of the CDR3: TGTGCCAGCAGTTTAGGCCTTACCTCTGGGGCCAACGTCCTGACTTTC. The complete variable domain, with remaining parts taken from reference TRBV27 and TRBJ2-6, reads EAQVTQNPRYLITVTGKKLTVTCSQNMNHEYMSWYRQDPGLGLRQIYYSMNVEVTDKGDVPEGYKVSRKEKRNFPLILESPSPNQTSLYFCASSLGLTSGANVLTFGAGSRLTVL.

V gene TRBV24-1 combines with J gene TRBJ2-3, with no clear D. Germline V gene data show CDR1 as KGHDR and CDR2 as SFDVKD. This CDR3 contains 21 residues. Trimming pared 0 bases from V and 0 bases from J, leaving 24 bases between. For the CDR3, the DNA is TGTGCCACCAGTGATTTGCATCCCCGGAGAGGAAGAACATTGAGCACAGATACGCAGTATTTT. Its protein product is CATSDLHPRRGRTLSTDTQYF.

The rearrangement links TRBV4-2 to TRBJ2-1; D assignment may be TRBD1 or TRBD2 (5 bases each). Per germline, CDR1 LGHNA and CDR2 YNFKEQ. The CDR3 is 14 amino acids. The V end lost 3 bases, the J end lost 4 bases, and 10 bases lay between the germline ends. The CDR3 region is CASSHRDGYNEQFF. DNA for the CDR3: TGTGCCAGCAGCCACAGGGACGGTTACAATGAGCAGTTCTTC.

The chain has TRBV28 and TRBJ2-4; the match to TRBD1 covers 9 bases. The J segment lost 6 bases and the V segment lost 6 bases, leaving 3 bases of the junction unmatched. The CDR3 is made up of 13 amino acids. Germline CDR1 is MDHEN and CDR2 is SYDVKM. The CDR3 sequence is CASRQGATNIQYF. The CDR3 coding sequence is TGTGCCAGCAGACAGGGGGCAACAAACATTCAGTACTTC.

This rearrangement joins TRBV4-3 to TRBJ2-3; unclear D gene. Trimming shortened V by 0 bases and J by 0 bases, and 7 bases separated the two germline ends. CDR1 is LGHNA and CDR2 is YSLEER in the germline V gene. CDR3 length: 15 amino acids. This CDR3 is CASSQDHRSTDTQYF. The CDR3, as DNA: TGCGCCAGCAGCCAAGACCACCGGAGCACAGATACGCAGTATTTT.

CDR3 sequence (DNA): TGCAGCGTTGACTCCCCTGGAGGTGAGACCCAGTACTTC. Translation: CSVDSPGGETQYF. V gene TRBV29-1 combines with J gene TRBJ2-5, with a weak D call TRBD2 (5 bases). The CDR3 spans 13 residues. V shed 3 bases and J shed 5 bases, with 13 bases lying between them. CDR1 is SQVTM and CDR2 is ANQGSEA in the germline V gene.

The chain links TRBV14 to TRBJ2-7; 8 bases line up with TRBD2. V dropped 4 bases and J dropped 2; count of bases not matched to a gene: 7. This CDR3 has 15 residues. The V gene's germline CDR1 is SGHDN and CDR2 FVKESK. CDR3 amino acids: CASSPGGVIPYEQYF. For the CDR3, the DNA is TGTGCCAGCAGCCCGGGGGGGGTCATCCCCTACGAGCAGTACTTC. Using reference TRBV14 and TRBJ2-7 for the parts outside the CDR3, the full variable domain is EAGVTQFPSHSVIEKGQTVTLRCDPISGHDNLYWYRRVMGKEIKFLLHFVKESKQDESGMPNNRFLAERTGGTYSTLKVQPAELEDSGVYFCASSPGGVIPYEQYFGPGTRLTVT.

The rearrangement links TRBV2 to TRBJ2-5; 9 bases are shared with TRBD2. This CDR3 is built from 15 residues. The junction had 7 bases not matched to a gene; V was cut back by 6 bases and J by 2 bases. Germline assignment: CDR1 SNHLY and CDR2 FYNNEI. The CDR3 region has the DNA TGTGCCAGCAGCCGGCTAGCGGGGCGACAAGAGACCCAGTACTTC. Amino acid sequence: CASSRLAGRQETQYF.

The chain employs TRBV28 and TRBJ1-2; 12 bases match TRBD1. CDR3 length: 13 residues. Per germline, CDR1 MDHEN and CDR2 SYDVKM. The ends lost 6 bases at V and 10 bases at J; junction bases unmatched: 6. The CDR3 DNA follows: TGTGCCAGCAGCCAAGGGACAGGGGGCGACTACACCTTC. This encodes CASSQGTGGDYTF.

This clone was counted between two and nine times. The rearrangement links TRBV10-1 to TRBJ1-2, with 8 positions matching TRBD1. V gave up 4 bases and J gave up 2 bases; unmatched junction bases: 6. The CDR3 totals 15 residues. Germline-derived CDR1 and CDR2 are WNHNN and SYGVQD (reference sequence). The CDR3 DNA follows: TGCGCCAGCAGTGGGGGGGACAGGAGCAACTATGGCTACACCTTC. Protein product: CASSGGDRSNYGYTF.